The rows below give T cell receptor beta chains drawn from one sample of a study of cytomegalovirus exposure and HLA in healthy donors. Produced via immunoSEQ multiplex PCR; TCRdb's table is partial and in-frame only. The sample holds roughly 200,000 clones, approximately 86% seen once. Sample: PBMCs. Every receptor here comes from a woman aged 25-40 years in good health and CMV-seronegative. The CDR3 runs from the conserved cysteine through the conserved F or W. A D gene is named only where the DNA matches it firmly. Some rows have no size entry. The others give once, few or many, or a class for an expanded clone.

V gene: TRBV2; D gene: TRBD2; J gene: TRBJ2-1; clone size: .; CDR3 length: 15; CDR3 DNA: TGTGCCAGCAGTGCAGCGGGAGGGACCTACAATGAGCAGTTCTTC; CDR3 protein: CASSAAGGTYNEQFF
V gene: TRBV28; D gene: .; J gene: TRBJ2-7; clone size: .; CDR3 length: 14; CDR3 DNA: TGTGCCAGCAGTCTCTACCCTGGTTCCTACGAGCAGTACTTC; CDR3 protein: CASSLYPGSYEQYF
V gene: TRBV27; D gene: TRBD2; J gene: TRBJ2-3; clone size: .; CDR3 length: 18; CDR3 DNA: TGTGCCAGCAGGAAGAGGGGACTAGCGGGACATAGCACAGATACGCAGTATTTT; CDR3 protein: CASRKRGLAGHSTDTQYF
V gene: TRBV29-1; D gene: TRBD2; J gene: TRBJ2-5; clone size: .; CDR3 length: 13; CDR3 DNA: TGCAGCGGCAACCAGGGACTAGCAGAGACCCAGTACTTC; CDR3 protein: CSGNQGLAETQYF
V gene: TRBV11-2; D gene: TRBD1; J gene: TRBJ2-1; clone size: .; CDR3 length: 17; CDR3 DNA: TGTGCCAGCAGCACTAAGACAGGGAAAAGCTCCTACAATGAGCAGTTCTTC; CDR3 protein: CASSTKTGKSSYNEQFF
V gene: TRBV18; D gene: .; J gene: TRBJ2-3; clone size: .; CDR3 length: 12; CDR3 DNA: TGTGCCAGCTCACCACGCGGAGATACGCAGTATTTT; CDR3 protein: CASSPRGDTQYF
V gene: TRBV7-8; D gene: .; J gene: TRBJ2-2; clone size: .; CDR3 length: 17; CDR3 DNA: TGTGCCAGCAGCTCCTTTCGCGGCGGGACGAGCACCGGGGAGCTGTTTTTT; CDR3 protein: CASSSFRGGTSTGELFF
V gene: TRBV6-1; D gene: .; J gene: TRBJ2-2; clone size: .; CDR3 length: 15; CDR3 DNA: TGTGCCAGCAGTAATCCCGGGAGAGGCACCGGGGAGCTGTTTTTT; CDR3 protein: CASSNPGRGTGELFF
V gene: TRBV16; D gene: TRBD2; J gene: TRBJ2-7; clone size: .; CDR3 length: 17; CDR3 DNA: TGTGCCAGCAGCCAATGGGGCAGCGGGGGACCTTCCTACGAGCAGTACTTC; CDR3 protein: CASSQWGSGGPSYEQYF
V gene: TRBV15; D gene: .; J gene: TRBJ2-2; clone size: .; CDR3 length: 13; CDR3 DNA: TGTGCCACCAGCAGTGTACAGATCGGGGAGCTGTTTTTT; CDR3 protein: CATSSVQIGELFF
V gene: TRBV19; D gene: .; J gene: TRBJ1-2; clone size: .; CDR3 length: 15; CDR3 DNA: TGTGCCAGTAGCTACGGGACACCCGCTAACTATGGCTACACCTTC; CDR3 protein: CASSYGTPANYGYTF
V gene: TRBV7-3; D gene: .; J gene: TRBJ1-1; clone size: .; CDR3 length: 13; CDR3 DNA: TGTGCCAGCAGTACCTCGGTGAACACTGAAGCTTTCTTT; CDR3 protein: CASSTSVNTEAFF
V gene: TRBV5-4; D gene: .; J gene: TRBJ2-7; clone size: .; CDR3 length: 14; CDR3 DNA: TGTGCCAGCAGCCAGGGCAATGGGTACTACGAGCAGTACTTC; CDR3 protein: CASSQGNGYYEQYF
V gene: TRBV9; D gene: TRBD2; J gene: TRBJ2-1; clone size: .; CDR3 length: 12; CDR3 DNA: TGTGCCAGCAGAGCTAGCGGTGGGGAGCAGTTCTTC; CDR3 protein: CASRASGGEQFF
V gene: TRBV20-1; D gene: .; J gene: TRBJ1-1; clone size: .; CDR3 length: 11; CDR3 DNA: TGCAGTGCTAGAGATGGGACAGAAGCTTTCTTT; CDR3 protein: CSARDGTEAFF
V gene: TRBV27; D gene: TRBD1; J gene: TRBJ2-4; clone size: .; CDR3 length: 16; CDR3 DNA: TGTGCCAGCAGTTTTACAGGGGGCGCCGCCAAAAACATTCAGTACTTC; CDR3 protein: CASSFTGGAAKNIQYF
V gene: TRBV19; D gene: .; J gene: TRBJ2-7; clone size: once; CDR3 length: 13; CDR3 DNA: TGTGCCAGTAGTATCGGGCAGGGCTACGAGCAGTACTTC; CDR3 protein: CASSIGQGYEQYF
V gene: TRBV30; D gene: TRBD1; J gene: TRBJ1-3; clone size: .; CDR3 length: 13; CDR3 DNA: TGTGCTCCTCGGGACAGCATTGGAAACACCATATATTTT; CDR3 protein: CAPRDSIGNTIYF
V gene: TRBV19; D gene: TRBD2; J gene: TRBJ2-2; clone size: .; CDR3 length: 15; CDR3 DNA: TGTGCCAGTAAACCGGGACTAGCGAACACCGGGGAGCTGTTTTTT; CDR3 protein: CASKPGLANTGELFF
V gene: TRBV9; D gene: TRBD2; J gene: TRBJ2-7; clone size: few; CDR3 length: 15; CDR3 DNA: TGTGCCAGCAGCCCGGCCGGGACTAGCTCCTACGAGCAGTACTTC; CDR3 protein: CASSPAGTSSYEQYF
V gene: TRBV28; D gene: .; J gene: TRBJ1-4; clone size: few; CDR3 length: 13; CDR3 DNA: TGTGCCAGCAGTTTACTTCCCCGGGAAAAACTGTTTTTT; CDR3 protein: CASSLLPREKLFF
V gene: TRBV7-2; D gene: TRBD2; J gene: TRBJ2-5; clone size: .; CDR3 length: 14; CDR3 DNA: TGTGCCAGCAGCTGGACTAGCGGGGGGGAGACCCAGTACTTC; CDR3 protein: CASSWTSGGETQYF
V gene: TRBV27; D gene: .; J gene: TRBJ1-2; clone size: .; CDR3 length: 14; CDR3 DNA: TGTGCCAGCAGTCCCAATCCGGTTGGTTATGGCTACACCTTC; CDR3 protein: CASSPNPVGYGYTF
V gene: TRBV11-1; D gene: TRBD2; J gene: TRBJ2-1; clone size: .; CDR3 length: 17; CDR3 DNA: TGTGCCAGCAGGCAAGGTGGGCTAGCGGAGTCCTACAATGAGCAGTTCTTC; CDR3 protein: CASRQGGLAESYNEQFF
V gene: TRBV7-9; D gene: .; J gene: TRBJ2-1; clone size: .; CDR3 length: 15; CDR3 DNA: TGTGCCAGCAGCTTGGACTCTATACGCTACAATGAGCAGTTCTTC; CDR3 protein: CASSLDSIRYNEQFF
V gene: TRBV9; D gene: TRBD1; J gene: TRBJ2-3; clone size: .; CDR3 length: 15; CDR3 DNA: TGTGCCAGCAGCGCCCGGGACAGGGACACAGATACGCAGTATTTT; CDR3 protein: CASSARDRDTDTQYF
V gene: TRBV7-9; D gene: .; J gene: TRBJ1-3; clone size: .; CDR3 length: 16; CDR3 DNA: TGTGCCAGCGGTGCAGGCTGGCTAATCTCTGGAAACACCATATATTTT; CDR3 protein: CASGAGWLISGNTIYF
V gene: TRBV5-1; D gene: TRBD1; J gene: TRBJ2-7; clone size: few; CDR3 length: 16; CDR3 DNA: TGCGCCAGCAGCGACCCCTTAGGACAGGATGGTTACGAGCAGTACTTC; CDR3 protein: CASSDPLGQDGYEQYF
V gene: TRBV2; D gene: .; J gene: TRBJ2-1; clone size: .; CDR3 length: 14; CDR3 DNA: TGTGCCAGCAGTGGAGTGAGGACACTCAATGAGCAGTTCTTC; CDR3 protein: CASSGVRTLNEQFF
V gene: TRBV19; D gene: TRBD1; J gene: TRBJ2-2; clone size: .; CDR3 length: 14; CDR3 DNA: TGTGCCAGTAGTAGACAGGGAAACACCGGGGAGCTGTTTTTT; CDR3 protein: CASSRQGNTGELFF
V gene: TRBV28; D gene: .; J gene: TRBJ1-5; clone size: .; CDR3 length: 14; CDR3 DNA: TGTGCCAGCAGTCCCCGACAGATAGATCAGCCCCAGCATTTT; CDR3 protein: CASSPRQIDQPQHF
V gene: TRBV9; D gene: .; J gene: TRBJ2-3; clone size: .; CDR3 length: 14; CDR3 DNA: TGTGCCAGCAGCCCCAGTGGGAGGTCAGATACGCAGTATTTT; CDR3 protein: CASSPSGRSDTQYF
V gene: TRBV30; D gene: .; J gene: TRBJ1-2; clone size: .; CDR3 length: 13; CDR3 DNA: TGTGCCTGGAGTGTATCGGGAGACTATGGCTACACCTTC; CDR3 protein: CAWSVSGDYGYTF
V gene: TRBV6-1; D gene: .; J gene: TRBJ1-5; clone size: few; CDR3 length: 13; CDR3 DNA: TGTGCCAGCAGTGAACAGAAAAATCAGCCCCAGCATTTT; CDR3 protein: CASSEQKNQPQHF
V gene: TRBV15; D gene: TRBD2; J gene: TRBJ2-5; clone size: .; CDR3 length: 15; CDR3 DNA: TGTGCCACCAGCAGAGGGCTAGCGGAACAAGAGACCCAGTACTTC; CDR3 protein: CATSRGLAEQETQYF
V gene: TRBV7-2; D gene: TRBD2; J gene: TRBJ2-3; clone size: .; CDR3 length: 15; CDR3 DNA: TGTGCCAGCAGCGCCGGTAGCGGGAGCACAGATACGCAGTATTTT; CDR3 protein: CASSAGSGSTDTQYF
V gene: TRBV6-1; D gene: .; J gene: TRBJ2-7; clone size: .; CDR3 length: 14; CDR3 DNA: TGTGCCAGCAGTGAAGGGACAGCTACCTACGAGCAGTACTTC; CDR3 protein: CASSEGTATYEQYF
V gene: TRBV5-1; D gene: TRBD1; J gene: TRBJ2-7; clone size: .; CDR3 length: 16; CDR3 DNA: TGCGCCAGCAGCCTCCTACAGGGGAAGGGGGCGGGCGAGCAGTACTTC; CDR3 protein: CASSLLQGKGAGEQYF
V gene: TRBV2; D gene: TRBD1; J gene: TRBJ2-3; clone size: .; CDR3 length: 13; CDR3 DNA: TGTGCCAGCAGTTCACAGGGGATGGATACGCAGTATTTT; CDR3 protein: CASSSQGMDTQYF
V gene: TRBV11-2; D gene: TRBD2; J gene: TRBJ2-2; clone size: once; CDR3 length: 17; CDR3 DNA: TGTGCCAGCAGCTTAGAAGACTGGACTAGCGAAGCCGGGGAGCTGTTTTTT; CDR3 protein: CASSLEDWTSEAGELFF
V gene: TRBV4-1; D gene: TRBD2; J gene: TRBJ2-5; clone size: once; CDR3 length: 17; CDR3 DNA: TGCGCCAGCAGCCAAGTCCCGGGACTAGCGGGACAAGAGACCCAGTACTTC; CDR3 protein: CASSQVPGLAGQETQYF
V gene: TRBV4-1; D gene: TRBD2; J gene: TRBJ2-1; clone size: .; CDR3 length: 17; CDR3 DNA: TGCGCCAGCAGCCACTCGCCGACTAGCGGGAGGGCCCTGGGGCAGTTCTTC; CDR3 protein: CASSHSPTSGRALGQFF
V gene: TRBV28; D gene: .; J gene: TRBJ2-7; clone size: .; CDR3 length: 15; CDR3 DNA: TGTGCCAGCAGACGTCCCGGGACATTGTCCTACGAGCAGTACTTC; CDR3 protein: CASRRPGTLSYEQYF
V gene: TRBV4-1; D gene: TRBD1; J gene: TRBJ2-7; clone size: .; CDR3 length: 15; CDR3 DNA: TGCGCCAGCAGCCTCGAACCAGACAGGGCCAGGGAGCAGTACTTC; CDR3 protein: CASSLEPDRAREQYF
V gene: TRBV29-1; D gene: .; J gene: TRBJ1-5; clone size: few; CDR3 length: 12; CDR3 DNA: TGCAGCGGGGGGGAAGGGGATCAGCCCCAGCATTTT; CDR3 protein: CSGGEGDQPQHF
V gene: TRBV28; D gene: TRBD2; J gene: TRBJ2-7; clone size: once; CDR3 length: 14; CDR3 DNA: TGTGCCAGCAGTTTGGGGGGGGGTTTCTACGAGCAGTACTTC; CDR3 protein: CASSLGGGFYEQYF
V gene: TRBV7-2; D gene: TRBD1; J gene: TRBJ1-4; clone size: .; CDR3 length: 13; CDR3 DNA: TGTGCCAGCAGCTATGGGACAGGGGGGAAACTGTTTTTT; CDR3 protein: CASSYGTGGKLFF
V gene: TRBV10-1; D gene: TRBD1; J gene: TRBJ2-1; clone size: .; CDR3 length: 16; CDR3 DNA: TGCGCCGCCCAGGATATCAGGGGGAGTACAGAGAATGAGCAGTTCTTC; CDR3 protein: CAAQDIRGSTENEQFF
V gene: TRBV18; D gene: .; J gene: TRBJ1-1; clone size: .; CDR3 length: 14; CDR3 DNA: TGTGCCAGCTCATCGTCCATAGAGAACACTGAAGCTTTCTTT; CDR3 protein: CASSSSIENTEAFF
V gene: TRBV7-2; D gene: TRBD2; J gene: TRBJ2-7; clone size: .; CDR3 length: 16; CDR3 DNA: TGTGCCAGCAGCTTCCTAGCGGGAGGGGGAGCCTACGAGCAGTACTTC; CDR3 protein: CASSFLAGGGAYEQYF
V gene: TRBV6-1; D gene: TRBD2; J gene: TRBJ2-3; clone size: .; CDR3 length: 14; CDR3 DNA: TGTGCCAGCAGTGAAGTAGGCGGGAGGGATACGCAGTATTTT; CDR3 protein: CASSEVGGRDTQYF